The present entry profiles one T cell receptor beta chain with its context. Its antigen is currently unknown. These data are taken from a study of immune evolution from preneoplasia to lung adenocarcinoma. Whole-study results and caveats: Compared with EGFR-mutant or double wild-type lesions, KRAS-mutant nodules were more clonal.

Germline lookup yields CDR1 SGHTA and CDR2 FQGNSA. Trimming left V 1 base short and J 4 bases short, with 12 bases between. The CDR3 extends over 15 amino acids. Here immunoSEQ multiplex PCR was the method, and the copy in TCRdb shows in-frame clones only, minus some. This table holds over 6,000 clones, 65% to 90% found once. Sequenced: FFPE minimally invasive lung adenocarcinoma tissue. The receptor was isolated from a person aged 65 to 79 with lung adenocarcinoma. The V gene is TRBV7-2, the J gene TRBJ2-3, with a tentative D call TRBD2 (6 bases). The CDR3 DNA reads TGTGCCAGCAGCTTAGGACTAGTTGGGGCAGATACGCAGTATTTT. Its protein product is CASSLGLVGADTQYF.